This T cell receptor beta chain was recovered during a study of CD8+ T cells in alopecia areata. Study observations and caveats: More clonal than normal scalp was lesional scalp, particularly alopecia totalis/universalis. In patients, TCRs were shared less clearly than in mice, and HLA may possibly be involved.

The germline CDR1 and CDR2 sequences are SGHRS and YFSETQ. J lost 8 bases, V lost 2 bases, and 9 bases had no gene match. The CDR3 contains 14 residues. Concerning this clone itself: Its antigen is not known.

Extraction of RNA preceded its reverse transcription into cDNA, which served as the sequencing template. Clones were sequenced by immunoSEQ multiplex PCR, and TCRdb holds only the in-frame ones, with some missing. The profile covers roughly 100,000 clones, with roughly 53% appearing a single time and about 9% taken by the ten largest. Sorting from PBMCs produced CD4+ and CD8+ T cells. The sequence derives from a human donor in good health. Sequences were obtained from CD4+ T cells sorted from blood. This chain uses TRBV5-1 with TRBJ2-5; 7 bases are a match to TRBD1. The CDR3 DNA sequence: TGCGCCAGCAGCTTCGACAGGGTGGGGGACACCCAGTACTTC. This codes for CASSFDRVGDTQYF.